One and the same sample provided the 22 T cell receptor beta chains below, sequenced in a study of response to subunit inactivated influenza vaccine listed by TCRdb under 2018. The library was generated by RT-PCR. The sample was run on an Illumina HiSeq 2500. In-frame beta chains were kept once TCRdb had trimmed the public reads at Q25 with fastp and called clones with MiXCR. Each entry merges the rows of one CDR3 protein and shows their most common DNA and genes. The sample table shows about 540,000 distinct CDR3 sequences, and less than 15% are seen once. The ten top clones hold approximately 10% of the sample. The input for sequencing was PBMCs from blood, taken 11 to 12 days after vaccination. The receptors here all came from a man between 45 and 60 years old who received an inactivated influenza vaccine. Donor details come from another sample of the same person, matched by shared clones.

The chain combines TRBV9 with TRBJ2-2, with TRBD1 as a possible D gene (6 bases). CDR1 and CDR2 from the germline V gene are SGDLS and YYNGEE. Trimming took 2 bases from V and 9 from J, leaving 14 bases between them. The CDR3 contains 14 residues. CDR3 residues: CASSVSQGHRELFF. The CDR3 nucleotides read TGTGCCAGCAGCGTCTCTCAGGGGCACCGGGAGCTGTTTTTT.

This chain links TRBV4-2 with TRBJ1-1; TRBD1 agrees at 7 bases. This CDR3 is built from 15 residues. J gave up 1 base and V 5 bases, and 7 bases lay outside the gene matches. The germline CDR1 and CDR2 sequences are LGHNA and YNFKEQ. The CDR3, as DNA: TGTGCCAGCAGCTGGTCGGGACAGAAGAACACTGAAGCTTTCTTT. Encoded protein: CASSWSGQKNTEAFF.

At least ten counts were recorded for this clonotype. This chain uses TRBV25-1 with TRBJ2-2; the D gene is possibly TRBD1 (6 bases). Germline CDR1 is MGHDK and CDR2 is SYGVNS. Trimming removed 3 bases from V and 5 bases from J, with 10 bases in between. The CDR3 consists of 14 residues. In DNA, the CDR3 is TGTGCCAGCAGTGAGGGTCAGGGGACCGGGGAGCTGTTTTTT. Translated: CASSEGQGTGELFF.

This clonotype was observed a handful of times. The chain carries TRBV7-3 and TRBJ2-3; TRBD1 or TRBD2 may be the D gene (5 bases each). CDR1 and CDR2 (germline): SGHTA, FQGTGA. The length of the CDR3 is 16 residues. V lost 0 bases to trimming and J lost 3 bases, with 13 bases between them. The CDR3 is CASSLTGFGGTDTQYF. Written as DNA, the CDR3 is TGTGCCAGCAGCTTAACGGGGTTTGGGGGTACAGATACGCAGTATTTT.

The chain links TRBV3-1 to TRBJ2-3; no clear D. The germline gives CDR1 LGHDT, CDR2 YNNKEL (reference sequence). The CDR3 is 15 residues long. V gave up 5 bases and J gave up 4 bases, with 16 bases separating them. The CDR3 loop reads CASSFGGVISDTQYF. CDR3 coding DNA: TGTGCCAGCAGCTTCGGTGGGGTAATTTCAGATACGCAGTATTTT.

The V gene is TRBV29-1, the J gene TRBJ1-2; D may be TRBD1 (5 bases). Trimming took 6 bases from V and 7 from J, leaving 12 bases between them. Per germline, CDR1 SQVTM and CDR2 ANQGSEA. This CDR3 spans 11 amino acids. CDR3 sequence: CSVWGSGGYTF. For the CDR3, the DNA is TGCAGCGTCTGGGGGAGCGGTGGCTACACCTTC.

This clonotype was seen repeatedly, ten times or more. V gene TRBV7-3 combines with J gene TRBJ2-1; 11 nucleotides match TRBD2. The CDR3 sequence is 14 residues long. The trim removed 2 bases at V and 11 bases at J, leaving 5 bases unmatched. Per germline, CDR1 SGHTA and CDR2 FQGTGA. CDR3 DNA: TGTGCCAGCAGCTTATTGGCTAGCGGGGGGCAGCAGTTCTTC. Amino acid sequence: CASSLLASGGQQFF.

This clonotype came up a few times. The CDR3 nucleotides are TGTGCCACAAAACTACCGGGACTCTCCGGGGAGCAGTTCTTC. As protein: CATKLPGLSGEQFF. The chain has TRBV12-3 or TRBV12-4 and TRBJ2-1, with D possibly TRBD2 on 6 matching bases. V was pared by 10 bases and J by 10 bases, with 23 bases between. The CDR3 spans 14 residues.

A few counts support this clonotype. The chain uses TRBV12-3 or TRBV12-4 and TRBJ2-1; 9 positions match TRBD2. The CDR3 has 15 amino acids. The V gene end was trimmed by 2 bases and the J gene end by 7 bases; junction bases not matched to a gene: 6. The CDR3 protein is CASSLKAGGQNEQFF. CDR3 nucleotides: TGTGCCAGCAGTTTAAAAGCGGGGGGACAGAATGAGCAGTTCTTC.

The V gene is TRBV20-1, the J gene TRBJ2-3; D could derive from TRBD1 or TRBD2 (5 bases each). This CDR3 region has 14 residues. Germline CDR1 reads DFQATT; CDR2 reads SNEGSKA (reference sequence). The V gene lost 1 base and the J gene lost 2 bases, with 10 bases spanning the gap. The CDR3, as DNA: TGCAGTGCTAGAGTTCTGGGGGTCACAGATACGCAGTATTTT. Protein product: CSARVLGVTDTQYF.

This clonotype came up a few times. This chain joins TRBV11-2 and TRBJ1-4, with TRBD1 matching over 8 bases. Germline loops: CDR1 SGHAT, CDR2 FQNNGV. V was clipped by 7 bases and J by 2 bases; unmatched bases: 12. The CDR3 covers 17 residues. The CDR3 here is CASTPGTGRVTNEKLFF. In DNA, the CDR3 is TGTGCCAGCACCCCGGGGACAGGACGCGTCACTAATGAAAAACTGTTTTTT.

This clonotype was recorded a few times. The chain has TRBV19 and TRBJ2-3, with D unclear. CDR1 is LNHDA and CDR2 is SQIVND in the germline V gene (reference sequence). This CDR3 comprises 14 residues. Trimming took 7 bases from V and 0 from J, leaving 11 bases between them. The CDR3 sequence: CASTGRSSTDTQYF. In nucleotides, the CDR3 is TGTGCCAGTACCGGACGGTCTAGCACAGATACGCAGTATTTT.

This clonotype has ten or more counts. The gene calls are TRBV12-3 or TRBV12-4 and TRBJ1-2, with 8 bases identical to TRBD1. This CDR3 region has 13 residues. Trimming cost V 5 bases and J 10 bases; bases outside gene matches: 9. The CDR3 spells CASSPGTGADYTF. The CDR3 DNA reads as TGTGCCAGCAGTCCCGGGACAGGAGCAGACTACACCTTC.

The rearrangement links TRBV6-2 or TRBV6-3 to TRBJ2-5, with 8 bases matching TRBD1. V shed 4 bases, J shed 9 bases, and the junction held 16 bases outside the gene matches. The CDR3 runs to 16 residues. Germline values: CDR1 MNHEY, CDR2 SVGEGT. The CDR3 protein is CASSSGTGTRGPAQYF. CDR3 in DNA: TGTGCCAGCAGTTCGGGGACAGGCACCCGGGGTCCTGCCCAGTACTTC.

The CDR3 DNA reads as TGTGCCAGCAGCTTCGGGACAGGGCCCGGGGAGCTGTTTTTT. Amino acid sequence: CASSFGTGPGELFF. The rearrangement uses TRBV11-2 and TRBJ2-2, with 9 nucleotides matching TRBD1. V was clipped by 3 bases and J by 6 bases; unmatched bases: 2. The CDR3 sequence is 14 residues long. Germline assignment: CDR1 SGHAT and CDR2 FQNNGV.

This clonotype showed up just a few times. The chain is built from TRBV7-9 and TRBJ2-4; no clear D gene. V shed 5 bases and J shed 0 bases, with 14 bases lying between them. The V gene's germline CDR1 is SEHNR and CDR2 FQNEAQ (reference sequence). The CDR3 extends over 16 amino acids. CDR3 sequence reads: CASSPPSEPAKNIQYF. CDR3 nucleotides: TGTGCCAGCAGCCCCCCATCGGAACCAGCCAAAAACATTCAGTACTTC.

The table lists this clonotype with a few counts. CDR3 DNA: TGTGCCAGCAGACTAGCGGGGGGCTCGCAAGAGACCCAGTACTTC. Translating it yields CASRLAGGSQETQYF. The V and J genes are TRBV7-9 and TRBJ2-5, with 12 bases aligning to TRBD2. V gave up 6 bases and J gave up 2 bases; unmatched junction bases: 4. Germline loops: CDR1 SEHNR, CDR2 FQNEAQ (reference sequence). The CDR3 has 15 residues.

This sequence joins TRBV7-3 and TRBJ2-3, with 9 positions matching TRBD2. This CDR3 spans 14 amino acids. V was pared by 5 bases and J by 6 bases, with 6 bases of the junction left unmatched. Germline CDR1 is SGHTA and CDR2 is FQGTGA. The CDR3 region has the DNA TGTGCCAGCAGCCTAGCGGGACATATGGATACGCAGTATTTT. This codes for CASSLAGHMDTQYF.

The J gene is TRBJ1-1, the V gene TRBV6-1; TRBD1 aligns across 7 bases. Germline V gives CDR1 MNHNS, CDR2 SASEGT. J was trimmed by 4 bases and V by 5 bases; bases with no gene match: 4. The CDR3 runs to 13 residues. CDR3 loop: CASSPDRITEAFF. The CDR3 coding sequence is TGTGCCAGCAGTCCGGACAGGATCACTGAAGCTTTCTTT.

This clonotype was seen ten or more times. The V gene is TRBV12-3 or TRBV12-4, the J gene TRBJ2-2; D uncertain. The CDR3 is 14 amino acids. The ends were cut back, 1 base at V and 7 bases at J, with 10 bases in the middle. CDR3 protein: CASSLGDLLGELFF. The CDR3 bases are TGTGCCAGCAGTTTAGGGGATCTTCTCGGGGAGCTGTTTTTT.

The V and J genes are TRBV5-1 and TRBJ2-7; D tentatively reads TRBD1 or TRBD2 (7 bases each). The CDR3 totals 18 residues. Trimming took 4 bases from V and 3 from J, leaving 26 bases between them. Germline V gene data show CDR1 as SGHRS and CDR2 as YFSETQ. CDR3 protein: CASSPGGVGPSSVYEQYF. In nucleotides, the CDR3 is TGCGCCAGCAGCCCAGGGGGGGTTGGCCCTTCATCGGTCTACGAGCAGTACTTC.

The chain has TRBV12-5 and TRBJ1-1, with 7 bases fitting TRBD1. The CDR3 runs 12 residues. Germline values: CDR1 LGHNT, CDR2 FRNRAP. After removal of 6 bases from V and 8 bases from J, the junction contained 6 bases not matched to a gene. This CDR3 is CASGTGSAEAFF. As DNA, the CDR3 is TGTGCTAGTGGGACAGGGTCGGCAGAAGCTTTCTTT.